This T cell receptor (beta chain) was profiled in a study of blood T cell repertoires in COVID-19. Background on the study: COVID-19 samples from acute and convalescent phases originated in the United States, Italy and Spain. PBMCs, B-cell-depleted T cells, or T cells were the source of the cDNA or gDNA that made up the material.

Generated by immunoSEQ multiplex PCR, the TCRdb table keeps only in-frame clones and is missing some. The sample records 200,000 or so clones, roughly three quarters being singletons. Germline V gives CDR1 MRHNA, CDR2 SNTAGT. The CDR3 runs 14 residues. V lost 8 bases to trimming and J lost 8 bases, with 19 bases between them. The receptor was derived from a man aged 60-69 years with active or convalescent COVID-19. Sequencing was done on a sample of peripheral blood. The gene calls are TRBV6-4 and TRBJ2-1, with D tentatively TRBD2 (5 bases). The CDR3 protein is CASSTGSPLDEQFF. In nucleotides, the CDR3 is TGTGCCAGCTCTACGGGGAGTCCTCTGGATGAGCAGTTCTTC.